This T cell receptor beta chain was identified during a study of human thymus T cells. V was pared by 9 bases and J by 1 base, with 12 bases of the junction left unmatched. This CDR3 is 15 amino acids long. CDR1 and CDR2 (germline): SGHNT, YYREEE (reference sequence). This table comes from immunoSEQ multiplex PCR, and its TCRdb copy is limited to in-frame clones, with some not included. The data hold tens of thousands of clones, with just under 95% observed a single time. The sample consisted of blood. The chain employs TRBV5-4 and TRBJ1-2; 7 bases map to TRBD1. The sequence came from a girl under two years old with a congenital heart defect but otherwise immunologically healthy. The CDR3 reads CATRQGESYNYGYTF. The CDR3 coding sequence is TGTGCCACCAGACAGGGAGAATCATATAACTATGGCTACACCTTC.